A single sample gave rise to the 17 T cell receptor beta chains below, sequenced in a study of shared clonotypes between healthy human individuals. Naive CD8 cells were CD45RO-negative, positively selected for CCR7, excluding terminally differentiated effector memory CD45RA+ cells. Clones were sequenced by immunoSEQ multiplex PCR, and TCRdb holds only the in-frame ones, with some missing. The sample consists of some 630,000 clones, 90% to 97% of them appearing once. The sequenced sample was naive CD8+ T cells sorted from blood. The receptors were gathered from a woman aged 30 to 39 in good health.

DNA for the CDR3: TGTGCCAGCAGGCCGGGGGTAATTCAGCCCCAGCATTTT. As protein: CASRPGVIQPQHF. V gene TRBV6-6 combines with J gene TRBJ1-5, with D perhaps TRBD1 (5 bases). This CDR3 has 13 residues. Germline assignment: CDR1 MNHNY and CDR2 SVGAGI (reference sequence). The ends were cut back, 6 bases at V and 6 bases at J, with 12 bases in the middle.

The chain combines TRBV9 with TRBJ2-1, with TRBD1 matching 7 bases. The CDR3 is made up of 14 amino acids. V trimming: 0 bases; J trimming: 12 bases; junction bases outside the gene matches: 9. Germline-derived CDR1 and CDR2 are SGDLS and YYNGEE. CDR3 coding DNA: TGTGCCAGCAGCGTAGGACAGGGTTCTGCCTCGCAGTTCTTC. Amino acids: CASSVGQGSASQFF.

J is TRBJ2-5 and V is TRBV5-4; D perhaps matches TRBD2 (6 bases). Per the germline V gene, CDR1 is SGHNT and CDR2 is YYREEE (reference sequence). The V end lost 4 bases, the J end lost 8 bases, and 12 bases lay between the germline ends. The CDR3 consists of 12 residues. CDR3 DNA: TGTGCCAGCAGCATAGGAGGGTTAACCCAGTACTTC. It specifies CASSIGGLTQYF.

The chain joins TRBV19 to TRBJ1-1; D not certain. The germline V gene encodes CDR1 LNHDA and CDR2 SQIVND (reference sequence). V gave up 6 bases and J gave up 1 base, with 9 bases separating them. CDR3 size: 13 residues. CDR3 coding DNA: TGTGCCAGTAGGGCGGACCCGAACACTGAAGCTTTCTTT. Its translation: CASRADPNTEAFF.

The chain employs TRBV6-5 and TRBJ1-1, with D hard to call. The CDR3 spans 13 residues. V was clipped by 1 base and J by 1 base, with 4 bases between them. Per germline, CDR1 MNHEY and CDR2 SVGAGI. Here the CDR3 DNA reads TGTGCCAGCAGTTACTACCAGAACACTGAAGCTTTCTTT. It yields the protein CASSYYQNTEAFF.

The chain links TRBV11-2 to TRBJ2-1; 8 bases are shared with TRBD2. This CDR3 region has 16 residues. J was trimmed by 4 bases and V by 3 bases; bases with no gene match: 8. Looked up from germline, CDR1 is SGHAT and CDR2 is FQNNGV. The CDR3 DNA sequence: TGTGCCAGCAGCTTTTTAACTAGCGGAGGATACAATGAGCAGTTCTTC. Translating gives CASSFLTSGGYNEQFF.

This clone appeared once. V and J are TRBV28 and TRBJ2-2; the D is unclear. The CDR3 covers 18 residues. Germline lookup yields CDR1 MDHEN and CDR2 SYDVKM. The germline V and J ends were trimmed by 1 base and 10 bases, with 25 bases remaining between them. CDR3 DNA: TGTGCCAGCAGTTTATCCTTCTTCACCCAATATAGGGTGTTGGAGCTGTTTTTT. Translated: CASSLSFFTQYRVLELFF.

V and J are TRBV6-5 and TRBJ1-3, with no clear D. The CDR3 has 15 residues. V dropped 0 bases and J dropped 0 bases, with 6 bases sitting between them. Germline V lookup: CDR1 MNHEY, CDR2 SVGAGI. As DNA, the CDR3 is TGTGCCAGCAGTTACTCGGCTTACTCTGGAAACACCATATATTTT. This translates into CASSYSAYSGNTIYF.

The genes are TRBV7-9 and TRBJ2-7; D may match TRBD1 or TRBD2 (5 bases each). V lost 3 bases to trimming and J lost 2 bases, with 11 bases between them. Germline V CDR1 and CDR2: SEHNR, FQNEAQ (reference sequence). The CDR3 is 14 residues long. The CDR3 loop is CASSLGDGAYEQYF. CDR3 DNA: TGTGCCAGCAGCTTGGGGGACGGGGCCTACGAGCAGTACTTC. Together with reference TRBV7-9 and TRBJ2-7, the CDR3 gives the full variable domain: DTGVSQNPRHKITKRGQNVTFRCDPISEHNRLYWYRQTLGQGPEFLTYFQNEAQLEKSRLLSDRFSAERPKGSFSTLEIQRTEQGDSAMYLCASSLGDGAYEQYFGPGTRLTVT.

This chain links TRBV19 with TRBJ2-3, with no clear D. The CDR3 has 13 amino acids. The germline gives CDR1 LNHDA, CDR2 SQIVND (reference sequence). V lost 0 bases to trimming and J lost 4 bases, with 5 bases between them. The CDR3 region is CASSIETADTQYF. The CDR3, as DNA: TGTGCCAGTAGTATAGAAACCGCAGATACGCAGTATTTT.

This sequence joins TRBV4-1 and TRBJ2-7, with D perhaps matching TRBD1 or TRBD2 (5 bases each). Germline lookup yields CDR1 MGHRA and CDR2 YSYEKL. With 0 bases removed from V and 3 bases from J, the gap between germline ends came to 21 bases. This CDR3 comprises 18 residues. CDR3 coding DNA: TGCGCCAGCAGCCAAGATCCCCCCGGGACCGGTTGGGACTACGAGCAGTACTTC. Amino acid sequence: CASSQDPPGTGWDYEQYF.

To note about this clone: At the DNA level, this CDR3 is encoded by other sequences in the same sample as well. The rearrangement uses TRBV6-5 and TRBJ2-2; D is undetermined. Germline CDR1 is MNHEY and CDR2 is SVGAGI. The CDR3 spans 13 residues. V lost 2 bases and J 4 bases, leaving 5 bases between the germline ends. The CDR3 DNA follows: TGTGCCAGCAGTTACGTCCGCACCGGGGAGCTGTTTTTT. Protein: CASSYVRTGELFF.

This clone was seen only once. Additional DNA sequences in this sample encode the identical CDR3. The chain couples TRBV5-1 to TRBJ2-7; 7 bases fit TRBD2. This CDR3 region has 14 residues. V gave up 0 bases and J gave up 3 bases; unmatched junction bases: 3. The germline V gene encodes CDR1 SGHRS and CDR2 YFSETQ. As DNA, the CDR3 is TGCGCCAGCAGCTTGGGCACGGGGGGCTACGAGCAGTACTTC. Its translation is CASSLGTGGYEQYF.

In DNA form, the CDR3 reads TGTGCCAGCAGCTCCCGGGACAGGCCATACAATGAGCAGTTCTTC. Its translation: CASSSRDRPYNEQFF. The V gene is TRBV5-6, the J gene TRBJ2-1, with 8 bases that match TRBD1. Germline CDR1 reads SGHDT; CDR2 reads YYEEEE. The CDR3 has 15 amino acids. Unmatched junction bases numbered 6, after V lost 3 bases and J lost 4 bases.

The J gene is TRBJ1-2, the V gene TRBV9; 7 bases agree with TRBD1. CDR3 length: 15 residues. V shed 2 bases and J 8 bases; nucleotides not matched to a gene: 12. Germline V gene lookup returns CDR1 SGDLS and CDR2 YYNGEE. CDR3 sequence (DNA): TGTGCCAGCAGCGTCGAAAAGACAGGGTGGAGAGGCTACACCTTC. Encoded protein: CASSVEKTGWRGYTF.

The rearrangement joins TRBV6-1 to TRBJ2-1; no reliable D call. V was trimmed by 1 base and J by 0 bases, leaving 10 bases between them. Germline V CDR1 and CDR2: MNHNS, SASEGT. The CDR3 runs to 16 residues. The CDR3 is CASSEVGLNSYNEQFF. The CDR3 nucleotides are TGTGCCAGCAGTGAAGTCGGCCTCAACTCCTACAATGAGCAGTTCTTC.

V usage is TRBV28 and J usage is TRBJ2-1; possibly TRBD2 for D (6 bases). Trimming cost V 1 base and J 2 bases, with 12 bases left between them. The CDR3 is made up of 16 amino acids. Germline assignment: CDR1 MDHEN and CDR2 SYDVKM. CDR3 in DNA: TGTGCCAGCAGTTTATATCGCGGGGCCGCCTACAATGAGCAGTTCTTC. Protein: CASSLYRGAAYNEQFF.